The 32 T cell receptor beta chains in this list originate from one sample, sequenced in a study of blood T cell repertoires in COVID-19. Produced via immunoSEQ multiplex PCR; TCRdb's table is partial and in-frame only. The data contain approximately 280,000 clones, roughly 88% of them singletons. Input material: peripheral blood. The receptors originated from a woman aged 70-85 years with acute or convalescent COVID-19.

This rearrangement joins TRBV5-1 to TRBJ1-4; D gene ambiguous. The CDR3 is 15 residues long. Trimming took 4 bases from V and 3 from J, leaving 13 bases between them. In germline, CDR1 is SGHRS, CDR2 YFSETQ. The CDR3 is CASSPSVGANEKLFF. The CDR3 DNA follows: TGCGCCAGCAGCCCCAGCGTCGGGGCTAATGAAAAACTGTTTTTT.

The chain recombines TRBV10-3 with TRBJ2-3, with D maybe TRBD1 (6 bases). Trimming left V 8 bases short and J 0 bases short, with 12 bases between. From germline, CDR1 is ENHRY and CDR2 SYGVKD. The CDR3 runs to 14 residues. CDR3 region: CAIAAGASTDTQYF. The CDR3 nucleotides are TGTGCCATCGCGGCAGGGGCTAGCACAGATACGCAGTATTTT.

V gene TRBV20-1 combines with J gene TRBJ2-7; D may be TRBD1 (7 bases). Looked up from germline, CDR1 is DFQATT and CDR2 is SNEGSKA (reference sequence). The CDR3 has 11 residues. CDR3 DNA: TGCGCGGGACAGTTCTCCTACGAGCAGTACTTC. The encoded protein is CAGQFSYEQYF.

The chain carries TRBV5-1 and TRBJ2-2; TRBD2 matches 9 bases. Germline CDR1 is SGHRS and CDR2 is YFSETQ. The CDR3 covers 16 residues. Trimming removed 0 bases from V and 3 bases from J; junction bases left unmatched: 3. CDR3 nucleotide sequence: TGCGCCAGCAGCTTGGTGTCTAGCGGGGACACCGGGGAGCTGTTTTTT. It is translated as CASSLVSSGDTGELFF.

This clone has a handful of counts. The chain has TRBV29-1 and TRBJ1-1, with no clear D. The germline CDR1 and CDR2 sequences are SQVTM and ANQGSEA. V was cut by 7 bases and J by 5 bases, with 8 bases left in between. The CDR3 length is 10 residues. CDR3 DNA sequence: TGCAGCGCCCACGGGACTGAAGCTTTCTTT. Its translation is CSAHGTEAFF.

The J gene is TRBJ2-2, the V gene TRBV9, with TRBD2 as a possible D gene (5 bases). The V and J ends lost 0 bases and 5 bases respectively, with 11 bases between them. The CDR3 sequence is 15 residues long. Germline CDR1 reads SGDLS; CDR2 reads YYNGEE. CDR3 bases: TGTGCCAGCAGCGTAGATCGCCCGGGGACCGGGGAGCTGTTTTTT. It is translated as CASSVDRPGTGELFF.

The J gene is TRBJ1-1, the V gene TRBV6-5; 7 positions agree with TRBD1. The CDR3 is 13 amino acids. CDR1 and CDR2 (germline): MNHEY, SVGAGI. V trimming: 11 bases; J trimming: 1 base; junction bases outside the gene matches: 7. CDR3 protein: CAVHRGKNTEAFF. The CDR3 region has the DNA TGTGCCGTACACAGGGGCAAGAACACTGAAGCTTTCTTT.

This clone was observed a handful of times. The sample contains more than one DNA sequence encoding this CDR3. V gene TRBV4-1 combines with J gene TRBJ2-7; D is unresolved. CDR1 and CDR2 (germline): MGHRA, YSYEKL. This CDR3 contains 13 residues. The V end lost 1 base, the J end lost 1 base, and 5 bases lay between the germline ends. CDR3 nucleotide sequence: TGCGCCAGCAGCCAAGCGGGTTCCTACGAGCAGTACTTC. It encodes CASSQAGSYEQYF.

This clone has just a few counts. The chain employs TRBV7-3 and TRBJ1-1; TRBD1 matches 9 bases. CDR3 size: 14 residues. With 4 bases clipped from V and 1 base from J, the junction kept 1 base outside the gene matches. The germline gives CDR1 SGHTA, CDR2 FQGTGA. The CDR3 coding sequence is TGTGCCAGCAGCTGGGGACAGGGGAACACTGAAGCTTTCTTT. It translates to CASSWGQGNTEAFF.

The chain joins TRBV19 to TRBJ2-7, with 7 bases fitting TRBD1. The germline V gene has CDR1 LNHDA and CDR2 SQIVND (reference sequence). The trim removed 3 bases at V and 2 bases at J, leaving 4 bases unmatched. The CDR3 is 14 residues long. CDR3 protein: CASSIEGGTYEQYF. DNA for the CDR3: TGTGCCAGTAGTATCGAAGGGGGCACCTACGAGCAGTACTTC. The complete variable domain, with remaining parts taken from reference TRBV19 and TRBJ2-7, reads DGGITQSPKYLFRKEGQNVTLSCEQNLNHDAMYWYRQDPGQGLRLIYYSQIVNDFQKGDIAEGYSVSREKKESFPLTVTSAQKNPTAFYLCASSIEGGTYEQYFGPGTRLTVT.

V and J are TRBV18 and TRBJ1-2; D is unclear. The germline gives CDR1 KGHSH, CDR2 LQKENI. Trimming removed 3 bases at V and 4 bases at J, with 15 bases between. The CDR3 runs to 15 residues. The chain's CDR3 is CASSPSNRGGYGYTF. The CDR3 DNA reads as TGTGCCAGCTCACCGTCGAACCGGGGAGGCTATGGCTACACCTTC.

The chain couples TRBV9 to TRBJ1-2; the match to TRBD1 covers 7 bases. Germline assignment: CDR1 SGDLS and CDR2 YYNGEE. The CDR3 loop spans 15 amino acids. The ends lost 4 bases at V and 3 bases at J; junction bases unmatched: 9. The CDR3 DNA is TGTGCCAGCAGCCTCGTGAGGGACAGCTACTATGGCTACACCTTC. Translated: CASSLVRDSYYGYTF.

The chain employs TRBV19 and TRBJ2-2, with 11 bases matching TRBD2. In germline, CDR1 is LNHDA, CDR2 SQIVND (reference sequence). There are 14 residues in the CDR3. V gave up 9 bases and J gave up 3 bases; unmatched junction bases: 3. DNA for the CDR3: TGTGCCAGCCGACTAGCGGGGCACACCGGGGAGCTGTTTTTT. It specifies CASRLAGHTGELFF.

The chain couples TRBV30 to TRBJ2-1; weak D call: TRBD2 (7 bases). V lost 4 bases to trimming and J lost 0 bases, with 19 bases between them. This CDR3 has 17 residues. The V gene's germline CDR1 is GTSNPN and CDR2 SVGIG (reference sequence). The DNA for the CDR3 is TGTGCCTGGAATGGGGGGGCCTCTTTCAGCTCCTACAATGAGCAGTTCTTC. This gives the protein CAWNGGASFSSYNEQFF.

The chain links TRBV30 to TRBJ1-5; TRBD1 matches 9 bases. J was trimmed by 0 bases and V by 5 bases; bases with no gene match: 2. The V gene's germline CDR1 is GTSNPN and CDR2 SVGIG (reference sequence). The CDR3 spans 14 residues. CDR3 in amino acids: CAWGQGYSNQPQHF. CDR3 nucleotide sequence: TGTGCCTGGGGACAGGGGTATAGCAATCAGCCCCAGCATTTT.

The rearrangement uses TRBV2 and TRBJ1-3; D may be TRBD1 (5 bases). CDR1 SNHLY and CDR2 FYNNEI come from the germline V gene. CDR3 length equals 12 residues. CDR3 sequence reads: CADKGTGNTIYF. As DNA, the CDR3 is TGTGCGGATAAGGGGACTGGAAACACCATATATTTT.

V usage is TRBV7-2 and J usage is TRBJ2-5, with 9 bases identical to TRBD2. Germline loops: CDR1 SGHTA, CDR2 FQGNSA. CDR3 length: 15 residues. With V trimmed by 6 bases and J by 4 bases, 9 bases remained unmatched. CDR3 loop: CASRPPGTSRETQYF. CDR3 bases: TGTGCCAGCAGGCCCCCTGGGACTAGCAGAGAGACCCAGTACTTC.

This clone appeared a single time. The V and J genes are TRBV9 and TRBJ1-3, with D perhaps TRBD1 (6 bases). The V gene's germline CDR1 is SGDLS and CDR2 YYNGEE. The CDR3 has 14 amino acids. The V end lost 5 bases, the J end lost 0 bases, and 9 bases lay between the germline ends. CDR3 in DNA: TGTGCCAGCAGAGAACAGGGCTCTGGAAACACCATATATTTT. Its protein is CASREQGSGNTIYF. The entire variable domain, with the rest obtained from reference TRBV9 and TRBJ1-3, is as follows: DSGVTQTPKHLITATGQRVTLRCSPRSGDLSVYWYQQSLDQGLQFLIQYYNGEERAKGNILERFSAQQFPDLHSELNLSSLELGDSALYFCASREQGSGNTIYFGEGSWLTVV.

This clone was seen a handful of times. The V gene is TRBV5-6, the J gene TRBJ1-2, with D perhaps matching TRBD1 (6 bases). V was cut by 0 bases and J by 2 bases, with 8 bases left in between. Germline V gene data show CDR1 as SGHDT and CDR2 as YYEEEE. CDR3 length: 14 amino acids. The DNA of the CDR3 is TGTGCCAGCAGCTTGGTCGGACAGAACTATGGCTACACCTTC. It encodes CASSLVGQNYGYTF.

The V and J genes are TRBV5-1 and TRBJ2-1; 8 nucleotides line up with TRBD1. Trimming took 7 bases from V and 0 from J; bases not matched to a gene: 3. CDR1 and CDR2 from the germline V gene are SGHRS and YFSETQ. The CDR3 extends over 14 amino acids. The CDR3 coding sequence is TGCGCCAGCGGGGACAGGAGCTCCTACAATGAGCAGTTCTTC. As protein: CASGDRSSYNEQFF.

V is TRBV7-8 and J is TRBJ1-3; 8 nucleotides agree with TRBD1. Germline V gene lookup returns CDR1 SGHVS and CDR2 FQNEAQ. This CDR3 is 16 amino acids long. Trimming removed 5 bases from V and 0 bases from J; junction bases left unmatched: 6. CDR3 amino acids: CASSGGTGGSGNTIYF. The CDR3 coding sequence is TGTGCCAGCAGCGGGGGTACAGGGGGCTCTGGAAACACCATATATTTT.

The rearrangement uses TRBV4-1 and TRBJ1-4; D unresolved. V dropped 1 base and J dropped 0 bases, with 9 bases sitting between them. The germline V gene has CDR1 MGHRA and CDR2 YSYEKL. The CDR3 extends over 16 amino acids. CDR3 sequence: CASSQGFGTTNEKLFF. CDR3 nucleotides: TGCGCCAGCAGCCAAGGGTTCGGGACAACTAATGAAAAACTGTTTTTT.

The rearrangement links TRBV18 to TRBJ2-7, with unresolved D. CDR1 is KGHSH, CDR2 LQKENI, per germline. The CDR3 loop spans 12 amino acids. Trimming stripped 6 bases from V and 0 bases from J, with 6 bases between. CDR3 sequence reads: CASSPGSYEQYF. CDR3 nucleotides: TGTGCCAGCTCTCCGGGCTCCTACGAGCAGTACTTC.

This clone has only one observation. This chain links TRBV28 with TRBJ1-2; D not resolved. V lost 3 bases to trimming and J lost 4 bases, with 15 bases between them. Germline assignment: CDR1 MDHEN and CDR2 SYDVKM. This CDR3 region has 15 residues. In DNA form, the CDR3 reads TGTGCCAGCAGTTTTACTCCGTCCGGAGGCTATGGCTACACCTTC. Translation: CASSFTPSGGYGYTF.

The chain carries TRBV6-5 and TRBJ1-2; weak D call: TRBD1 (6 bases). V dropped 10 bases and J dropped 7 bases, with 22 bases sitting between them. The germline V gene encodes CDR1 MNHEY and CDR2 SVGAGI. This CDR3 spans 14 amino acids. The CDR3 sequence: CATQKPGGLSGYTF. CDR3 coding DNA: TGTGCCACACAGAAACCGGGGGGGCTAAGTGGCTACACCTTC.

The chain carries TRBV5-1 and TRBJ1-2; no reliable D call. V was trimmed by 0 bases and J by 5 bases, leaving 17 bases between them. CDR3 length: 16 residues. Germline V gene sequence: CDR1 SGHRS, CDR2 YFSETQ. The CDR3 reads CASSLGTGDSRYGYTF. The CDR3 nucleotides read TGCGCCAGCAGCTTGGGTACCGGGGATTCACGGTATGGCTACACCTTC. Full variable domain (remainder filled in from reference TRBV5-1 and TRBJ1-2): KAGVTQTPRYLIKTRGQQVTLSCSPISGHRSVSWYQQTPGQGLQFLFEYFSETQRNKGNFPGRFSGRQFSNSRSEMNVSTLELGDSALYLCASSLGTGDSRYGYTFGSGTRLTVV.

This chain links TRBV25-1 with TRBJ1-1, with D hard to call. From germline, CDR1 is MGHDK and CDR2 SYGVNS. V was shortened by 4 bases and J by 4 bases, with 4 bases between the two germline ends. The CDR3 consists of 11 residues. CDR3: CASSGVTEAFF. DNA for the CDR3: TGTGCCAGCAGTGGCGTCACTGAAGCTTTCTTT.

The count of this clone is one. This chain joins TRBV27 and TRBJ2-1; tentative D call: TRBD1 (6 bases). Germline values: CDR1 MNHEY, CDR2 SMNVEV (reference sequence). The ends were cut back, 0 bases at V and 3 bases at J, with 12 bases in the middle. CDR3 length: 16 amino acids. CDR3 in amino acids: CASSLSIQGLYNEQFF. The CDR3 nucleotides read TGTGCCAGCAGTTTATCGATACAGGGCCTCTACAATGAGCAGTTCTTC.

The gene calls are TRBV2 and TRBJ2-7, with TRBD1 matching 9 bases. J lost 5 bases, V lost 3 bases, and 5 bases had no gene match. Germline V CDR1 and CDR2: SNHLY, FYNNEI. The CDR3 consists of 14 residues. The CDR3, as DNA: TGTGCCAGCAGTGATCTGGGACAGGGTCACGAGCAGTACTTC. Encoded protein: CASSDLGQGHEQYF.

This chain uses TRBV5-1 with TRBJ1-1; 11 bases fit TRBD1. There are 16 residues in the CDR3. The J segment lost 4 bases and the V segment lost 4 bases, leaving 9 bases of the junction unmatched. Germline assignment: CDR1 SGHRS and CDR2 YFSETQ. The CDR3 bases are TGCGCCAGCAGCCAAGGACAGGGGGCGCGAATCACTGAAGCTTTCTTT. This codes for CASSQGQGARITEAFF. The full variable domain, completed using reference TRBV5-1 and TRBJ1-1, is KAGVTQTPRYLIKTRGQQVTLSCSPISGHRSVSWYQQTPGQGLQFLFEYFSETQRNKGNFPGRFSGRQFSNSRSEMNVSTLELGDSALYLCASSQGQGARITEAFFGQGTRLTVV.

V gene TRBV1 combines with J gene TRBJ2-7; the D call TRBD2 from the table was never checked on the DNA. TRBV1 is noted as a pseudogene. This CDR3 spans 8 amino acids. CDR3 sequence: CSRYEQYF. The DNA of the CDR3 is TGCTCCCGCTACGAGCAGTACTTC.

V gene TRBV2 combines with J gene TRBJ1-2, with 8 bases that match TRBD1. Germline CDR1 SNHLY, CDR2 FYNNEI. After removal of 8 bases from V and 8 bases from J, the junction contained 4 bases not matched to a gene. This CDR3 has 11 amino acids. This CDR3 is CASGQGRGYTF. CDR3 DNA: TGTGCCAGCGGACAGGGTAGAGGCTACACCTTC.